Following are 15 T cell receptor beta chains from one sample sequenced in a study of immune cell composition in non-small cell lung cancer. Generated by immunoSEQ multiplex PCR, the TCRdb table keeps only in-frame clones and is missing some. The table lists fewer than 5,000 clones, around 83% of them singletons. Sequencing was performed on lung tumor tissue. The receptors derive from a human donor with non-small cell lung cancer.

V is TRBV9 and J is TRBJ2-7; D unclear. The CDR3 runs 15 residues. CDR1 is SGDLS, CDR2 YYNGEE, per germline. V lost 4 bases, J lost 0 bases, and 14 bases lay in between. The CDR3, as DNA: TGTGCCAGCAGCCCCGCCTGGGGTTACTCCTACGAGCAGTACTTC. It is translated as CASSPAWGYSYEQYF.

V and J are TRBV28 and TRBJ2-1, with 8 bases that match TRBD2. The CDR3 runs 15 residues. Germline-derived CDR1 and CDR2 are MDHEN and SYDVKM. V shed 6 bases and J 4 bases; nucleotides not matched to a gene: 8. The CDR3 here is CASRSLAGVYNEQFF. In DNA form, the CDR3 reads TGTGCCAGCAGGTCCCTAGCGGGCGTTTACAATGAGCAGTTCTTC.

V is TRBV19 and J is TRBJ2-7, with D possibly TRBD1 on 6 matching bases. CDR1 and CDR2 from the germline V gene are LNHDA and SQIVND (reference sequence). With 5 bases removed from V and 2 bases from J, the gap between germline ends came to 13 bases. This CDR3 is built from 14 residues. The CDR3 sequence: CASSGQGGPYEQYF. The CDR3 region has the DNA TGTGCCAGTAGTGGCCAAGGGGGTCCCTACGAGCAGTACTTC.

The rearrangement joins TRBV6-1 to TRBJ1-2, with D maybe TRBD1 (5 bases). The V gene lost 6 bases and the J gene lost 1 base, with 15 bases spanning the gap. Germline CDR1 and CDR2: MNHNS and SASEGT. The CDR3 sequence is 15 residues long. CDR3 bases: TGTGCCAGCAGCGGGTTAGGGGAACTTAACTATGGCTACACCTTC. Amino acids: CASSGLGELNYGYTF.

The chain combines TRBV19 with TRBJ2-7, with 7 bases identical to TRBD1. Germline CDR1 reads LNHDA; CDR2 reads SQIVND (reference sequence). The CDR3 consists of 13 residues. V was pared by 3 bases and J by 5 bases, with 4 bases of the junction left unmatched. Here the CDR3 DNA reads TGTGCCAGTAGTATGAGGGGGCGGGACGAGCAGTACTTC. Translated, it gives CASSMRGRDEQYF.

The chain combines TRBV6-5 with TRBJ2-3, with D possibly being TRBD2 (7 bases). The V and J ends lost 4 bases and 4 bases respectively, with 18 bases between them. This CDR3 contains 16 residues. Per germline, CDR1 MNHEY and CDR2 SVGAGI. CDR3 DNA sequence: TGTGCCAGCAGTTCCGAGGCTGGGAGGGGGGCAGATACGCAGTATTTT. Residues: CASSSEAGRGADTQYF.

This chain joins TRBV4-3 and TRBJ1-1, with D possibly TRBD1 on 5 matching bases. Germline loops: CDR1 LGHNA, CDR2 YSLEER. This CDR3 has 16 amino acids. Deletions cut 0 bases from V and 5 bases from J, with 16 bases between. DNA of the CDR3: TGCGCCAGCAGCCAAGATCCGGGACGCTGGGGAACTGAAGCTTTCTTT. Translating gives CASSQDPGRWGTEAFF.

This clone was seen once. J is TRBJ2-7 and V is TRBV15, with 7 positions matching TRBD2. The CDR3 is made up of 14 amino acids. Germline CDR1 and CDR2: LNHNV and YYDKDF (reference sequence). The junction had 9 bases not matched to a gene; V was cut back by 4 bases and J by 6 bases. The CDR3 DNA sequence: TGTGCCACCAGCACGGCGCTGGGGGGGGGCGAGCAGTACTTC. Translated: CATSTALGGGEQYF. The whole variable domain, filled in from reference TRBV15 and TRBJ2-7, reads DAMVIQNPRYQVTQFGKPVTLSCSQTLNHNVMYWYQQKSSQAPKLLFHYYDKDFNNEADTPDNFQSRRPNTSFCFLDIRSPGLGDTAMYLCATSTALGGGEQYFGPGTRLTVT.

The chain has TRBV5-1 and TRBJ1-2; D might be TRBD1 (5 bases). V was shortened by 1 base and J by 0 bases, with 13 bases between the two germline ends. The length of the CDR3 is 16 residues. Looked up from germline, CDR1 is SGHRS and CDR2 is YFSETQ. CDR3 residues: CASSLRGDNTNYGYTF. The CDR3 bases are TGCGCCAGCAGCTTGCGAGGGGATAATACTAACTATGGCTACACCTTC. Together with reference TRBV5-1 and TRBJ1-2, the CDR3 gives the full variable domain: KAGVTQTPRYLIKTRGQQVTLSCSPISGHRSVSWYQQTPGQGLQFLFEYFSETQRNKGNFPGRFSGRQFSNSRSEMNVSTLELGDSALYLCASSLRGDNTNYGYTFGSGTRLTVV.

The chain recombines TRBV6-5 with TRBJ1-2, with TRBD1 identical over 10 bases. The CDR3 is 14 residues long. Germline CDR1 and CDR2: MNHEY and SVGAGI. Germline trimming cut 6 bases from V and 5 bases from J; bases unmatched to any gene: 6. The CDR3 coding sequence is TGTGCCAGCAGCCGCGGGACAGGGGATTATGGCTACACCTTC. It translates to CASSRGTGDYGYTF.

The gene calls are TRBV4-2 and TRBJ2-1; 8 bases align to TRBD2. Germline V gene lookup returns CDR1 LGHNA and CDR2 YNFKEQ. The CDR3 contains 17 residues. J lost 9 bases, V lost 0 bases, and 13 bases had no gene match. The CDR3 region has the DNA TGTGCCAGCAGCCAAGATCCGGCTAGCGGGCTCCCGGTTGAGCAGTTCTTC. It yields the protein CASSQDPASGLPVEQFF.

This rearrangement joins TRBV18 to TRBJ2-6; D not resolved. Germline values: CDR1 KGHSH, CDR2 LQKENI. The CDR3 consists of 14 residues. The ends were cut back, 2 bases at V and 2 bases at J, with 4 bases in the middle. CDR3 sequence: CASSPIPGANVLTF. The CDR3 region has the DNA TGTGCCAGCTCACCAATACCTGGGGCCAACGTCCTGACTTTC.

The genes are TRBV5-6 and TRBJ2-1; 12 bases map to TRBD2. V gave up 7 bases and J gave up 7 bases; unmatched junction bases: 3. In germline, CDR1 is SGHDT, CDR2 YYEEEE. The CDR3 sequence is 13 residues long. CDR3 protein: CASGLAGGNEQFF. The CDR3 DNA reads TGTGCCAGCGGCCTAGCGGGGGGGAATGAGCAGTTCTTC.

This chain joins TRBV7-2 and TRBJ2-1, with D possibly TRBD1 on 7 matching bases. V was trimmed by 3 bases and J by 8 bases, leaving 26 bases between them. Germline V gene lookup returns CDR1 SGHTA and CDR2 FQGNSA. There are 18 residues in the CDR3. The CDR3 region has the DNA TGTGCCAGCAGCTTTCTGCCAGGACCGGGACAGACTAGAGATGAGCAGTTCTTC. It encodes CASSFLPGPGQTRDEQFF.

V usage is TRBV9 and J usage is TRBJ2-1; D not resolved. V was shortened by 4 bases and J by 11 bases, with 13 bases between the two germline ends. The V gene's germline CDR1 is SGDLS and CDR2 YYNGEE. This CDR3 region has 12 residues. The CDR3 coding sequence is TGTGCCAGCAGCTCTAACTTCGGACAGCAGTTCTTC. Its protein is CASSSNFGQQFF.